Sequencing of this TCR beta chain was carried out in a study of OX40 agonist ivuxolimab in advanced cancers. About the study: Past anti-PD-1, anti-PD-L1 or anti-CTLA-4 therapy was accepted, and 40% had received some.

Autoimmune disease history or systemic immunosuppression disqualified patients. Profiling relied on immunoSEQ multiplex PCR, and the TCRdb table lists in-frame clones only, not all of them. The sample has about 40,000 clones; 85% to 90% are singletons. In regard to this clone: Antigen unknown.

Study-wide results and limits: At doses 0.1 to 3.0 mg/kg, CD4+ and CD8+ clones expanded. Researchers report that CD8+ T cells had, on average, more expanded clones than CD4+.

The V end lost 5 bases, the J end lost 10 bases, and 10 bases lay between the germline ends. The CDR3 is made up of 11 amino acids. CDR1 and CDR2 from the germline V gene are MDHEN and SYDVKM. The J gene is TRBJ2-3, the V gene TRBV28, with D perhaps TRBD2 (6 bases). The sample was CD4+ or CD8+ T cells sorted from blood, taken in a trial of the OX40 agonist ivuxolimab. The sequence was obtained from an adult with an advanced solid tumor such as melanoma, head and neck, liver or kidney cancer. The CDR3 DNA is TGTGCCAGCAGTCCGGGCGGGGCGCAGTATTTT. This translates into CASSPGGAQYF.